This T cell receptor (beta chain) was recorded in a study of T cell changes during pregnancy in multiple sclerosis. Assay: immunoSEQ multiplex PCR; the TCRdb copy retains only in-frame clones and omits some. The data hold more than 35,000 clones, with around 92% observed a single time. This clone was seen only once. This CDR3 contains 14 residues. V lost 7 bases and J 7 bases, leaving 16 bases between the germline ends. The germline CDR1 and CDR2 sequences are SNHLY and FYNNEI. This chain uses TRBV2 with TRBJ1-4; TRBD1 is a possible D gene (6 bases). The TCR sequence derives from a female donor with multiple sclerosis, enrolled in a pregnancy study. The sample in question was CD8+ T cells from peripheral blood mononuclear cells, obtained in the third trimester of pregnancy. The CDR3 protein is CASTPQGFREKLFF. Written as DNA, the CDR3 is TGTGCCAGCACCCCACAGGGTTTTCGTGAAAAACTGTTTTTT.